This TCR beta chain derives from a study of T cell changes during pregnancy in multiple sclerosis. The V end was cut by 0 bases, the J end by 7 bases, with 15 bases between. This CDR3 contains 14 residues. Germline CDR1 is GTSNPN and CDR2 is SVGIG (reference sequence). The table came from immunoSEQ multiplex PCR; TCRdb's copy has only in-frame clones and leaves some out. The table includes about 110,000 clones, less than 95% detected once. Sample: peripheral blood, taken after pregnancy. The chain has TRBV30 and TRBJ1-2; D possibly corresponds to TRBD1 (5 bases). This clonotype originated in a female donor with multiple sclerosis, enrolled in a pregnancy study. The CDR3 is CAWSVNRQGGGYTF. The CDR3 nucleotides read TGTGCCTGGAGTGTAAACCGCCAGGGCGGTGGCTACACCTTC.